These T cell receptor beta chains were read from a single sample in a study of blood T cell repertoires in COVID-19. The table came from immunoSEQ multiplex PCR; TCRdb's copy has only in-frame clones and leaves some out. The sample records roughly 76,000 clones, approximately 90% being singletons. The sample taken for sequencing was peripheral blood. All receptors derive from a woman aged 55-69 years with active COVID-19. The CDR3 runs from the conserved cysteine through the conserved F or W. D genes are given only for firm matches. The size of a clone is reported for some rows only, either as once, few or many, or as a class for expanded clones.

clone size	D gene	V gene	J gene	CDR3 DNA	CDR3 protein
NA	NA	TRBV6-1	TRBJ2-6	TGTGCCAGCAGTGAAGTCGGGTCGATCTCTGGGGCCAACGTCCTGACTTTC	CASSEVGSISGANVLTF
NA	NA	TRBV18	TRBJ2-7	TGTGCCAGCTCACCACCCGGGACAAGCTCCTACGAGCAGTACTTC	CASSPPGTSSYEQYF
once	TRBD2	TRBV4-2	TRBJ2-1	TGTGCCAGCAGCCGGGCGGGAGGGTCGGATGAGCAGTTCTTC	CASSRAGGSDEQFF
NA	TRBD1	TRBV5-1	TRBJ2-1	TGCGCCAGCAGCTCTACCGGGACAGGGGACAATGAGCAGTTCTTC	CASSSTGTGDNEQFF
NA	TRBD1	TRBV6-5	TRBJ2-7	TGTGCCAGCAGGACGACAGGGGGCGTGAACGAGCAGTACTTC	CASRTTGGVNEQYF
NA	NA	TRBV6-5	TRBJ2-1	TGTGCCAGCAGGTACTCGAACACCTACAATGAGCAGTTCTTC	CASRYSNTYNEQFF
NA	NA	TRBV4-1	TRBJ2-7	TGCGCCAGCATGTCTAGCAGCTACGAGCAGTACTTC	CASMSSSYEQYF
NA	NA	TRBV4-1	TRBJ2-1	TGCGCCAGCAGCCAAGACAGGCCAGGGGCGGCAAGCTCCTACAATGAGCAGTTCTTC	CASSQDRPGAASSYNEQFF
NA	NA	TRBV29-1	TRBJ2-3	TGCAGCGCCGGACAGACGAAAGATACGCAGTATTTT	CSAGQTKDTQYF
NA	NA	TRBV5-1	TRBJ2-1	TGCGCCAGCAAGGGGCTTTACAATGAGCAGTTCTTC	CASKGLYNEQFF
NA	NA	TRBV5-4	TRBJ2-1	TGTGCCAGCAGCCCAGCTAGATCCCGCTCCTACAATGAGCAGTTCTTC	CASSPARSRSYNEQFF
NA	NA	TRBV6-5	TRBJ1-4	TGTGCCAGCAGCAATCAGCAGGGTGCCGAAAAACTGTTTTTT	CASSNQQGAEKLFF
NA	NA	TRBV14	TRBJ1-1	TGTGCCAGCAGCCAAGATTCAGGGGTTCGCACTGAAGCTTTCTTT	CASSQDSGVRTEAFF
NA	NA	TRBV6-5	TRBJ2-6	TGTGCCGGAAAGACTAGCTCTGGGGCCAACGTCCTGACTTTC	CAGKTSSGANVLTF
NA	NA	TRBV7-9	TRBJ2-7	TGTGCCAGCAGCCCTGGGGCCCCCCGTGATCAGTACTTC	CASSPGAPRDQYF
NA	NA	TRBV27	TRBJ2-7	TGTGCCAGCAGTTTAAACCGGGACACAGAGCAGTACTTC	CASSLNRDTEQYF
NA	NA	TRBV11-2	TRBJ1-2	TGTGCCAGCAGCTCCAGGGAGGAGAATGGCTACACCTTC	CASSSREENGYTF
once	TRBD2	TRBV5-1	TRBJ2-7	TGCGCCAGCGCTCTAACTAGCGGGAGATCCAACTACGAGCAGTACTTC	CASALTSGRSNYEQYF
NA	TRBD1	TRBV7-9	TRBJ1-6	TGTGCCAGCAGCAGGACAGGGGGAGGATCACCCCTCCACTTT	CASSRTGGGSPLHF
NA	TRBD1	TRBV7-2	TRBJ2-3	TGTGCCAGCAGCTTGGGACAGGCCACAGATACGCAGTATTTT	CASSLGQATDTQYF
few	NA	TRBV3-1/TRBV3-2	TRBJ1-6	TGTGCCAGCAGCCCGGAGAGCTCCTATAATTCACCCCTCCACTTT	CASSPESSYNSPLHF
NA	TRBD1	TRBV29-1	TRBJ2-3	TGCAGCGGCGGACAGGGGCACACAGATACGCAGTATTTT	CSGGQGHTDTQYF
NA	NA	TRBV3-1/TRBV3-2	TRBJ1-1	TGTGCCAGCAGCCCAAACAGGCGTAACACTGAAGCTTTCTTT	CASSPNRRNTEAFF
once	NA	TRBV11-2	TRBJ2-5	TGTGCCAGCAGCTTAGATCGAAGGGGGGAGGGGACCCAGTACTTC	CASSLDRRGEGTQYF
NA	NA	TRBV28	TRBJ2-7	TGTGCCAGCAACCCGAGTGGCTCCTACGAGCAGTACTTC	CASNPSGSYEQYF
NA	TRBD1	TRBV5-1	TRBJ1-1	TGCGCCAGCAGCTTATACAGGGGCGTGAACACTGAAGCTTTCTTT	CASSLYRGVNTEAFF
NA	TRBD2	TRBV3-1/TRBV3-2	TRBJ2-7	TGTGCCAGCAGCTCAGCGGGAGCGGCACACGAGCAGTACTTC	CASSSAGAAHEQYF
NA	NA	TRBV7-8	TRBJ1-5	TGTGCCAGCAGCCGTTGGACAAAAGATCAGCCCCAGCATTTT	CASSRWTKDQPQHF
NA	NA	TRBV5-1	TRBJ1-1	TGCGCCAGCAGCTTGGCCGCGGGGCACATGAACACTGAAGCTTTCTTT	CASSLAAGHMNTEAFF